The next 23 T cell receptor beta chains were all read from a single sample in a study of blood T cells in healthy people across ages. Then a second PCR, running roughly 7 to 11 cycles, was carried out with a sample-barcoded 5' primer and a J-beta primer mix. TCRdb called the 5' RACE reads again in MiXCR, with one record for every CDR3 protein. The sample consists of hundreds of thousands of distinct CDR3 sequences, 40% to 45% of them appearing once. The sequencing input was blood. Every receptor here comes from a man older than 75 in good health.

This clonotype was seen a handful of times. This rearrangement joins TRBV7-2 to TRBJ2-5; 12 bases map to TRBD2. The CDR3 has 16 residues. V gave up 5 bases and J gave up 3 bases; unmatched junction bases: 7. Germline assignment: CDR1 SGHTA and CDR2 FQGNSA. The CDR3 is CASSLLLAGGEETQYF. CDR3 sequence (DNA): TGTGCCAGCAGCCTATTACTAGCGGGGGGCGAAGAGACCCAGTACTTC.

The CDR3 region is CAIRLNYGYTF. CDR3 in DNA: TGTGCCATCAGGCTGAACTATGGCTACACCTTC. The chain carries TRBV28 and TRBJ1-2; D remains ambiguous. The CDR3 consists of 11 residues. Germline V gene data show CDR1 as MDHEN and CDR2 as SYDVKM. The V end lost 10 bases, the J end lost 2 bases, and 8 bases lay between the germline ends.

As to this clonotype: This clone may be a read error of a much larger clone one base away. The chain uses TRBV29-1 and TRBJ1-2; 7 nucleotides align to TRBD1. This CDR3 spans 11 amino acids. Germline CDR1 SQVTM, CDR2 ANQGSEA. Written as DNA, the CDR3 is TGCGGCGGACAGGTTAACTATGGCTACACCTTC. Encoded protein: CGGQVNYGYTF.

The chain joins TRBV9 to TRBJ1-6; D is unresolved. This CDR3 has 14 amino acids. With 1 base removed from V and 0 bases from J, the gap between germline ends came to 2 bases. From germline, CDR1 is SGDLS and CDR2 YYNGEE. The CDR3 spells CASSVYSYNSPLHF. The CDR3 nucleotides are TGTGCCAGCAGCGTATACTCCTATAATTCACCCCTCCACTTT.

The gene calls are TRBV20-1 and TRBJ2-5; perhaps TRBD1 as D (7 bases). V shed 0 bases and J shed 5 bases, with 16 bases lying between them. Per the germline V gene, CDR1 is DFQATT and CDR2 is SNEGSKA (reference sequence). The CDR3 loop spans 15 amino acids. The CDR3 spells CSARESEGARETQYF. CDR3 nucleotides: TGCAGTGCTAGAGAATCGGAGGGGGCAAGGGAGACCCAGTACTTC.

Ten or more counts support this clonotype. V gene TRBV15 combines with J gene TRBJ2-3; D not resolved. V was trimmed by 7 bases and J by 2 bases, leaving 10 bases between them. The CDR3 is 13 residues long. From germline, CDR1 is LNHNV and CDR2 YYDKDF (reference sequence). The DNA of the CDR3 is TGTGCCACCAAGCTGGGAACCACAGATACGCAGTATTTT. Translating gives CATKLGTTDTQYF.

This chain connects TRBV20-1 to TRBJ2-7, with D perhaps being TRBD1 or TRBD2 (7 bases each). Germline V gene sequence: CDR1 DFQATT, CDR2 SNEGSKA (reference sequence). Trimming took off 5 bases at V and 0 bases at J, with 17 bases between the two ends. The CDR3 is 15 residues long. CDR3 residues: CSAVHQGGSSYEQYF. The CDR3 DNA reads TGCAGTGCTGTCCACCAGGGGGGGAGCTCCTACGAGCAGTACTTC.

This clonotype was observed a few times. This sequence joins TRBV4-3 and TRBJ2-3, with 7 positions matching TRBD2. Losses at the gene ends were 0 bases for V and 4 bases for J; bases not matched to a gene: 13. CDR1 LGHNA and CDR2 YSLEER come from the germline V gene. The CDR3 extends over 18 amino acids. In DNA form, the CDR3 reads TGCGCCAGCAGCCAAGATCTGGGAGGGGCGGGGAGCCCAGATACGCAGTATTTT. It codes for CASSQDLGGAGSPDTQYF.

This clonotype was counted only a few times. The gene calls are TRBV6-2 or TRBV6-3 and TRBJ1-1; TRBD1 might be the D (5 bases). CDR3 length equals 13 residues. Germline V gene sequence: CDR1 MNHEY, CDR2 SVGEGT. The ends were cut back, 2 bases at V and 3 bases at J, with 7 bases in the middle. The CDR3 coding sequence is TGTGCCAGCAGTTACGAGGGACACACTGAAGCTTTCTTT. Encoded protein: CASSYEGHTEAFF.

This clonotype was seen ten or more times. The rearrangement joins TRBV7-2 to TRBJ2-3, with 8 bases that match TRBD2. The CDR3 loop spans 15 amino acids. Germline V gene lookup returns CDR1 SGHTA and CDR2 FQGNSA. After removal of 4 bases from V and 10 bases from J, the junction contained 13 bases not matched to a gene. The CDR3 is CASSSRSGGREAQYF. The CDR3 DNA is TGTGCCAGCAGCTCGCGCTCAGGCGGGCGGGAGGCGCAGTATTTT.

The chain uses TRBV29-1 and TRBJ1-4; 7 nucleotides agree with TRBD1. The CDR3 runs to 13 residues. Germline V gives CDR1 SQVTM, CDR2 ANQGSEA. J gave up 14 bases and V 7 bases, and 16 bases lay outside the gene matches. The CDR3 DNA reads TGCAGCGCCGGACAGGAAATAGGTGAAGAGCTGTTTTTT. It codes for CSAGQEIGEELFF.

A remark on this clonotype: An end of the junction differs from the germline gene, which may be a read error. The chain recombines TRBV6-2 or TRBV6-3 with TRBJ2-5; D unclear. This CDR3 region has 14 residues. Germline V gene data show CDR1 as MNHEY and CDR2 as SVGEGT. CDR3 nucleotides: TGTGTCAGCAACCGAGGCTCGTACCAAGAGACCCAGTACTTC. This translates into CVSNRGSYQETQYF.

This clonotype came up a few times. The CDR3 DNA sequence: TGTGCCAGCAGCGCTCGAGTAGGGACAGGCGATAATTCACCCCTCCACTTT. Its translation is CASSARVGTGDNSPLHF. V and J are TRBV6-5 and TRBJ1-6, with 8 positions matching TRBD1. The length of the CDR3 is 17 residues. The germline V gene has CDR1 MNHEY and CDR2 SVGAGI. V lost 6 bases and J lost 5; bases outside the gene matches: 12.

This clonotype was observed a few times. The J gene is TRBJ2-1, the V gene TRBV5-6; TRBD2 matches 8 bases. This CDR3 has 16 amino acids. From germline, CDR1 is SGHDT and CDR2 YYEEEE. V shed 0 bases, J shed 10 bases, and the junction held 12 bases outside the gene matches. For the CDR3, the DNA is TGTGCCAGCAGCTTGGAGGCGGGGGGTGCCCTCTGGGAGCAGTTCTTC. It is translated as CASSLEAGGALWEQFF. Using reference TRBV5-6 and TRBJ2-1 for the parts outside the CDR3, the full variable domain is DAGVTQSPTHLIKTRGQQVTLRCSPKSGHDTVSWYQQALGQGPQFIFQYYEEEERQRGNFPDRFSGHQFPNYSSELNVNALLLGDSALYLCASSLEAGGALWEQFFGPGTRLTVL.

This clonotype was seen a few times. The CDR3 protein is CASSLGEQGSSEKLFF. The CDR3 nucleotides are TGTGCCAGCAGCTTAGGGGAACAGGGGAGTAGCGAAAAACTGTTTTTT. The chain joins TRBV7-6 to TRBJ1-4, with 7 positions matching TRBD1. V trimming: 1 base; J trimming: 8 bases; junction bases outside the gene matches: 10. The CDR3 extends over 16 amino acids. Germline values: CDR1 SGHVS, CDR2 FNYEAQ.

A word on this clonotype: One base away lies a much larger clone, so this may be a sequencing read error. This chain uses TRBV2 with TRBJ2-3, with a tentative D call TRBD2 (5 bases). There are 15 residues in the CDR3. Germline V gene sequence: CDR1 SNHLY, CDR2 FYNNEI. The CDR3 nucleotides read TGTGCCAGCAGGAACTCGGGGTTAGGCACAGATACGCGGTATTTT. As protein: CASRNSGLGTDTRYF.

This clonotype has just a few counts. The rearrangement joins TRBV6-5 to TRBJ1-6; TRBD1 aligns across 8 bases. The germline V gene has CDR1 MNHEY and CDR2 SVGAGI. The CDR3 has 20 amino acids. With 0 bases clipped from V and 0 bases from J, the junction kept 10 bases outside the gene matches. This chain's CDR3 is CASSYSRQGQMSSYNSPLHF. The CDR3 region has the DNA TGTGCCAGCAGTTACTCGAGACAGGGGCAAATGAGCTCCTATAATTCACCCCTCCACTTT.

This sequence joins TRBV2 and TRBJ2-5; a weak D match, TRBD1 (6 bases). Trimming took off 5 bases at V and 5 bases at J, with 18 bases between the two ends. There are 15 residues in the CDR3. Germline CDR1 is SNHLY and CDR2 is FYNNEI. CDR3 nucleotide sequence: TGTGCCAGCAGTCGGAACTCAGGGGCGGGTGAGACCCAGTACTTC. Translation gives CASSRNSGAGETQYF.

About this clonotype itself: A much bigger clone sits one base away, suggesting this may be a read error. V usage is TRBV27 and J usage is TRBJ2-5, with 7 bases lining up with TRBD2. Germline V lookup: CDR1 MNHEY, CDR2 SMNVEV (reference sequence). With 3 bases clipped from V and 11 bases from J, the junction kept 12 bases outside the gene matches. The CDR3 consists of 14 residues. This CDR3 is CASSFTSGTGEQYF. Here the CDR3 DNA reads TGTGCCAGCAGTTTTACCAGCGGGACCGGTGAGCAGTACTTC.

The J gene is TRBJ2-1, the V gene TRBV29-1; no firm D call. The germline V gene has CDR1 SQVTM and CDR2 ANQGSEA. The CDR3 loop spans 14 amino acids. V dropped 4 bases and J dropped 4 bases, with 14 bases sitting between them. The CDR3 coding sequence is TGCAGCGTTGCAAGGACGTATATATACAATGAGCAGTTCTTC. It is translated as CSVARTYIYNEQFF.

The V gene is TRBV27, the J gene TRBJ1-6; a weak D match, TRBD1 (6 bases). The germline CDR1 and CDR2 sequences are MNHEY and SMNVEV (reference sequence). CDR3 length: 13 amino acids. Trimming removed 2 bases from V and 9 bases from J, with 8 bases in between. The CDR3 DNA follows: TGTGCCAGCAGTTTACGGGGGCCTTCACCCCTCCACTTT. Translation gives CASSLRGPSPLHF.

Turning to this clonotype: A read error may produce the germline difference seen at one junction end. V is TRBV28 and J is TRBJ2-1, with 10 bases aligning to TRBD2. CDR1 is MDHEN and CDR2 is SYDVKM in the germline V gene. CDR3 length equals 15 residues. The CDR3 here is CASSPTSGTYNGQLF. The CDR3 bases are TGTGCCAGCAGCCCCACTAGCGGGACCTACAATGGGCAGTTATTC.

This clonotype was recorded at least ten times. This chain uses TRBV7-6 with TRBJ2-7; TRBD2 agrees at 8 bases. Germline V gene sequence: CDR1 SGHVS, CDR2 FNYEAQ. J was trimmed by 7 bases and V by 7 bases; bases with no gene match: 9. The CDR3 length is 13 residues. CDR3 region: CASTGGPTREQYF. CDR3 DNA: TGTGCCAGCACGGGAGGGCCGACTAGGGAGCAGTACTTC.